The 8 T cell receptor beta chains given below trace back to one sample, sequenced in a study of STAT5B mutations in CD4+ large granular lymphocyte leukemia. Method: immunoSEQ multiplex PCR; TCRdb's copy keeps in-frame clones and lacks some. The sample carries fewer than 45,000 clones, more than 60% recorded once. The sequenced sample consisted of CD4+ T cells from blood buffy coats. Source of these receptors: a human donor in good health.

The chain has TRBV5-4 and TRBJ2-5; 9 bases fit TRBD2. Trimming at V came to 4 bases and at J to 5 bases, leaving 6 bases not matched to a gene. The germline gives CDR1 SGHNT, CDR2 YYREEE (reference sequence). This CDR3 contains 14 residues. CDR3 residues: CASSQRGADETQYF. CDR3 sequence (DNA): TGTGCCAGCAGCCAGCGGGGGGCCGATGAGACCCAGTACTTC.

The chain has TRBV6-4 and TRBJ2-3; D is possibly TRBD1 (6 bases). Germline CDR1 reads MRHNA; CDR2 reads SNTAGT. V shed 5 bases and J shed 0 bases, with 12 bases lying between them. The CDR3 contains 15 residues. CDR3 amino acids: CASSTGIASTDTQYF. Here the CDR3 DNA reads TGTGCCAGCAGTACAGGGATCGCTAGCACAGATACGCAGTATTTT.

The chain carries TRBV6-5 and TRBJ2-2; 8 positions agree with TRBD1. V lost 7 bases, J lost 5 bases, and 6 bases stayed unmatched. The CDR3 runs 14 residues. Germline assignment: CDR1 MNHEY and CDR2 SVGAGI. For the CDR3, the DNA is TGTGCCAGCACCAATCAGGGGGCTACCGGGGAGCTGTTTTTT. Translated: CASTNQGATGELFF.

The V and J genes are TRBV6-1 and TRBJ1-4; possible D gene TRBD1, 6 bases. CDR1 and CDR2 from the germline V gene are MNHNS and SASEGT. Trimming took off 6 bases at V and 8 bases at J, with 16 bases between the two ends. The CDR3 runs 14 residues. The CDR3 DNA is TGTGCCAGCAGGATGGGACCCCAGGGGGAAAAACTGTTTTTT. This translates into CASRMGPQGEKLFF.

The gene calls are TRBV2 and TRBJ1-3; D is possibly TRBD1 (5 bases). Trimming cost V 3 bases and J 0 bases, with 12 bases left between them. The CDR3 length is 16 residues. Per the germline V gene, CDR1 is SNHLY and CDR2 is FYNNEI. CDR3 sequence: CASSEWGLGSGNTIYF. The CDR3 nucleotides read TGTGCCAGCAGTGAGTGGGGCCTCGGCTCTGGAAACACCATATATTTT.

The rearrangement uses TRBV9 and TRBJ2-7, with a possible D match to TRBD1 (5 bases). V lost 2 bases and J lost 7, with 16 bases in between. The length of the CDR3 is 14 residues. In germline, CDR1 is SGDLS, CDR2 YYNGEE. In DNA form, the CDR3 reads TGTGCCAGCAGCGTGACAGCCCGCCACGAAGAGCAGTACTTC. Translation gives CASSVTARHEEQYF.

The chain joins TRBV7-9 to TRBJ2-5, with 12 positions matching TRBD2. Unmatched junction bases numbered 8, after V lost 5 bases and J lost 4 bases. CDR1 and CDR2 (germline): SEHNR, FQNEAQ (reference sequence). The CDR3 loop spans 16 amino acids. The CDR3 loop is CASSPNLAGGLETQYF. The DNA of the CDR3 is TGTGCCAGCAGCCCTAACCTAGCGGGGGGGTTAGAGACCCAGTACTTC. The full variable domain, completed using reference TRBV7-9 and TRBJ2-5, is DTGVSQNPRHKITKRGQNVTFRCDPISEHNRLYWYRQTLGQGPEFLTYFQNEAQLEKSRLLSDRFSAERPKGSFSTLEIQRTEQGDSAMYLCASSPNLAGGLETQYFGPGTRLLVL.

V gene TRBV7-9 combines with J gene TRBJ1-2; 10 nucleotides agree with TRBD1. Germline V gene data show CDR1 as SEHNR and CDR2 as FQNEAQ (reference sequence). Unmatched junction bases numbered 10, after V lost 5 bases and J lost 4 bases. CDR3 length: 16 residues. This CDR3 reads CASSTGQGEVFYGYTF. CDR3 nucleotide sequence: TGTGCCAGCAGCACCGGACAGGGGGAGGTTTTCTATGGCTACACCTTC.